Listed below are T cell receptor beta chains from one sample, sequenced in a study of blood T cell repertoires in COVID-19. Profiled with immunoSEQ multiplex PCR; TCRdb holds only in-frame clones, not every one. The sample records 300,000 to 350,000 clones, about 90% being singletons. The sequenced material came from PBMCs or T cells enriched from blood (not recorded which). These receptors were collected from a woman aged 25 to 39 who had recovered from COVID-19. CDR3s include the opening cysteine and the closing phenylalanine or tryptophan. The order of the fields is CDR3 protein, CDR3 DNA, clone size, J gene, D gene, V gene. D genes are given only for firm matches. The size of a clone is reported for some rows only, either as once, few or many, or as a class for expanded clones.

CDR3 protein: CASSDRDYGYTF
CDR3 DNA: TGTGCCAGTAGTGACAGAGACTATGGCTACACCTTC
clone size: NA
J gene: TRBJ1-2
D gene: NA
V gene: TRBV19

CDR3 protein: CASSHPPRTGGSPLHF
CDR3 DNA: TGTGCCAGTAGTCACCCACCCCGGACAGGGGGCTCACCCCTCCACTTT
clone size: NA
J gene: TRBJ1-6
D gene: TRBD1
V gene: TRBV19

CDR3 protein: CASSPQTSGVGEQYF
CDR3 DNA: TGTGCCAGCAGCCCCCAGACTAGCGGGGTGGGCGAGCAGTACTTC
clone size: NA
J gene: TRBJ2-7
D gene: TRBD2
V gene: TRBV7-8

CDR3 protein: CATRASGTGEGNEQFF
CDR3 DNA: TGTGCCACCAGAGCCTCCGGGACAGGGGAGGGGAATGAGCAGTTCTTC
clone size: NA
J gene: TRBJ2-1
D gene: TRBD1
V gene: TRBV24-1

CDR3 protein: CASSLGRSMNTEAFF
CDR3 DNA: TGTGCCAGCAGCTTGGGTCGGTCCATGAACACTGAAGCTTTCTTT
clone size: NA
J gene: TRBJ1-1
D gene: NA
V gene: TRBV5-6

CDR3 protein: CASSFGGMNTEAFF
CDR3 DNA: TGTGCCAGCAGCTTCGGAGGGATGAACACTGAAGCTTTCTTT
clone size: NA
J gene: TRBJ1-1
D gene: NA
V gene: TRBV7-2

CDR3 protein: CASSSTGGSTDTQYF
CDR3 DNA: TGCGCCAGCAGCTCGACAGGGGGAAGCACAGATACGCAGTATTTT
clone size: NA
J gene: TRBJ2-3
D gene: TRBD1
V gene: TRBV5-1

CDR3 protein: CASSRREQNEQFF
CDR3 DNA: TGTGCCAGCAGCAGGAGGGAACAAAATGAGCAGTTCTTC
clone size: few
J gene: TRBJ2-1
D gene: NA
V gene: TRBV7-8

CDR3 protein: CATSRTGGVETQYF
CDR3 DNA: TGTGCCACCAGCAGGACAGGTGGTGTAGAGACCCAGTACTTC
clone size: NA
J gene: TRBJ2-5
D gene: NA
V gene: TRBV15

CDR3 protein: CASSLFTGVRSEAFF
CDR3 DNA: TGTGCCAGCAGTTTATTCACAGGAGTTAGGTCTGAAGCTTTCTTT
clone size: NA
J gene: TRBJ1-1
D gene: NA
V gene: TRBV28

CDR3 protein: CASSQEGGLYKNIQYF
CDR3 DNA: TGCGCCAGCAGTCAGGAGGGGGGACTATATAAAAACATTCAGTACTTC
clone size: NA
J gene: TRBJ2-4
D gene: NA
V gene: TRBV10-1

CDR3 protein: CASSPMSRLFYGYTF
CDR3 DNA: TGTGCCAGCAGCCCGATGAGCAGGCTATTCTATGGCTACACCTTC
clone size: NA
J gene: TRBJ1-2
D gene: NA
V gene: TRBV27

CDR3 protein: CSAQEGQGNTDEQFF
CDR3 DNA: TGCAGCGCCCAAGAGGGACAGGGGAATACGGATGAGCAGTTCTTC
clone size: NA
J gene: TRBJ2-1
D gene: TRBD1
V gene: TRBV29-1

CDR3 protein: CASSRTSGGVQETQYF
CDR3 DNA: TGTGCCAGCAGCCGAACTAGCGGGGGGGTTCAAGAGACCCAGTACTTC
clone size: NA
J gene: TRBJ2-5
D gene: TRBD2
V gene: TRBV5-5

CDR3 protein: CASSERLFSSYNEQFF
CDR3 DNA: TGTGCCAGCAGTGAGAGGCTTTTTAGCTCCTACAATGAGCAGTTCTTC
clone size: once
J gene: TRBJ2-1
D gene: NA
V gene: TRBV6-1

CDR3 protein: CATSGGSNYGYTF
CDR3 DNA: TGTGCCACCAGCGGCGGGTCAAACTATGGCTACACCTTC
clone size: NA
J gene: TRBJ1-2
D gene: NA
V gene: TRBV15

CDR3 protein: CASSRGTGFGQPQHF
CDR3 DNA: TGTGCCAGCAGCCGCGGGACAGGGTTCGGCCAGCCCCAGCATTTT
clone size: NA
J gene: TRBJ1-5
D gene: TRBD1
V gene: TRBV3-1/TRBV3-2

CDR3 protein: CAARRVWDTGELFF
CDR3 DNA: TGTGCCGCGCGGCGGGTCTGGGACACCGGGGAGCTGTTTTTT
clone size: NA
J gene: TRBJ2-2
D gene: NA
V gene: TRBV6-4

CDR3 protein: CASLDSDSVGTEAFF
CDR3 DNA: TGTGCCAGCCTGGACAGCGACAGTGTAGGGACTGAAGCTTTCTTT
clone size: NA
J gene: TRBJ1-1
D gene: NA
V gene: TRBV3-1/TRBV3-2

CDR3 protein: CASSAPGLMWPGGAVETQYF
CDR3 DNA: TGTGCCAGCAGTGCCCCCGGACTAATGTGGCCCGGGGGGGCCGTTGAGACCCAGTACTTC
clone size: NA
J gene: TRBJ2-5
D gene: TRBD2
V gene: TRBV6-1

CDR3 protein: CAWSVLAGVGYGYTF
CDR3 DNA: TGTGCCTGGAGTGTACTTGCGGGGGTCGGCTATGGCTACACCTTC
clone size: NA
J gene: TRBJ1-2
D gene: NA
V gene: TRBV30

CDR3 protein: CASSIGAGSSYEQYF
CDR3 DNA: TGTGCCAGTAGTATAGGTGCGGGCAGCTCCTACGAGCAGTACTTC
clone size: NA
J gene: TRBJ2-7
D gene: NA
V gene: TRBV19

CDR3 protein: CASSFGTLGTDTQYF
CDR3 DNA: TGTGCCAGCAGTTTCGGGACTCTAGGCACAGATACGCAGTATTTT
clone size: many
J gene: TRBJ2-3
D gene: NA
V gene: TRBV27

CDR3 protein: CASSVSGGPADTQYF
CDR3 DNA: TGTGCCAGCAGCGTTAGCGGGGGCCCGGCAGATACGCAGTATTTT
clone size: NA
J gene: TRBJ2-3
D gene: TRBD2
V gene: TRBV9

CDR3 protein: CASSSGTGGGTEAFF
CDR3 DNA: TGTGCCAGCAGCTCTGGGACAGGGGGCGGCACTGAAGCTTTCTTT
clone size: NA
J gene: TRBJ1-1
D gene: TRBD1
V gene: TRBV5-8